This TCR beta chain was recovered during a study of T-cell reconstitution after alpha-beta-depleted transplantation in children. TCRbeta library construction was performed incorporating unique molecular identifiers. TCRdb reprocessed the PCR reads with MiXCR, giving one entry per CDR3 protein. The sample holds about 210,000 distinct CDR3 sequences; approximately 15% are singletons and the top ten take around 45%. Overall study results and limits: A year post-transplant, T-cell counts and diversity derived mostly from newly produced T cells. The origin of high day-60 TCRbeta diversity in some patients lay in surviving recipient T cells and thymic progenitors.

Concerning this clonotype: The antigen remains undetermined.

V was clipped by 4 bases and J by 0 bases; unmatched bases: 9. CDR1 and CDR2 (germline): SGHNT, YYREEE (reference sequence). The CDR3 has 16 residues. The TCR comes from a male patient between 2 and 10 years old who had a stem cell transplant for acute lymphoblastic leukemia, so the T cells may come from the graft donor. The V and J genes are TRBV5-4 and TRBJ2-7, with TRBD1 matching over 8 bases. Material: PBMCs, mostly from graft donor cells, obtained 360 days after TCRalphabeta/CD19-depleted stem cell transplant. CDR3 sequence (DNA): TGTGCCAGCAGCCCCTGGGGACAGGTGAGCTCCTACGAGCAGTACTTC. This translates into CASSPWGQVSSYEQYF.